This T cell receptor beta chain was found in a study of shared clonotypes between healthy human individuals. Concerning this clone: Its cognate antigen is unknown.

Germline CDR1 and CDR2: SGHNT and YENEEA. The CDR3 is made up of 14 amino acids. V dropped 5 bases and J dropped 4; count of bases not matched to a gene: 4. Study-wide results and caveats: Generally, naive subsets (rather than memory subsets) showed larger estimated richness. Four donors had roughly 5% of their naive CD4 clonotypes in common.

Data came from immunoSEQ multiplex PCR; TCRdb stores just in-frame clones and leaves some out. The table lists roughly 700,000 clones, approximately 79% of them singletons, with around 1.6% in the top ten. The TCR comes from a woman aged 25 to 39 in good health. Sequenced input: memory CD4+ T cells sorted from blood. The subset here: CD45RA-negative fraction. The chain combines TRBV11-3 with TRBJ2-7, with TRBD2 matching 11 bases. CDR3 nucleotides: TGTGCCAGCAGCGTCGGGACTAGCGGTTACGAGCAGTACTTC. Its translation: CASSVGTSGYEQYF.